The TCR beta chain under discussion was sequenced for a study of PD-L1 blockade in urothelial cancer. Study-level background: A median of about 130,000 T cells was found in the blood samples.

As to time point: peripheral blood 6 weeks after treatment start. Synthetic analogs of TCR templates were spiked into every PCR. Profiling relied on immunoSEQ multiplex PCR, and the TCRdb table lists in-frame clones only, not all of them. This table holds about 120,000 clones, 85% to 90% found once. The CDR3 extends over 17 amino acids. Germline V gene sequence: CDR1 LGHNA, CDR2 YNFKEQ. With 0 bases removed from V and 2 bases from J, the gap between germline ends came to 13 bases. The sample was PBMCs, taken around atezolizumab (anti-PD-L1) treatment. The source of this sequence is a man in his fifties or sixties with urothelial cancer. The chain couples TRBV4-2 to TRBJ2-2; D not certain. The CDR3: CASSQDSDLFNTGELFF. The CDR3 DNA sequence: TGTGCCAGCAGCCAAGATTCCGACTTATTTAACACCGGGGAGCTGTTTTTT.